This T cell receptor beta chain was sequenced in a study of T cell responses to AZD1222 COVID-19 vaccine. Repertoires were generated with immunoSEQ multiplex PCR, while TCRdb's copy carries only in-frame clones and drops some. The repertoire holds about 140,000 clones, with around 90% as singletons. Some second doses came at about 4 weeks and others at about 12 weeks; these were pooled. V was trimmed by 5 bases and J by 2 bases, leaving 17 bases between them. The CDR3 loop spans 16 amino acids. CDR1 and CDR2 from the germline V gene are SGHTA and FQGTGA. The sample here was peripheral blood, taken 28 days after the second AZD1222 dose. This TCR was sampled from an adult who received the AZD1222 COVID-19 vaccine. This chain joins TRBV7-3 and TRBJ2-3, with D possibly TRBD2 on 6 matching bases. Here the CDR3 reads CASSLRLGGPTDTQYF. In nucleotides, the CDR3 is TGTGCCAGCAGCCTCCGGCTCGGGGGTCCCACAGATACGCAGTATTTT.